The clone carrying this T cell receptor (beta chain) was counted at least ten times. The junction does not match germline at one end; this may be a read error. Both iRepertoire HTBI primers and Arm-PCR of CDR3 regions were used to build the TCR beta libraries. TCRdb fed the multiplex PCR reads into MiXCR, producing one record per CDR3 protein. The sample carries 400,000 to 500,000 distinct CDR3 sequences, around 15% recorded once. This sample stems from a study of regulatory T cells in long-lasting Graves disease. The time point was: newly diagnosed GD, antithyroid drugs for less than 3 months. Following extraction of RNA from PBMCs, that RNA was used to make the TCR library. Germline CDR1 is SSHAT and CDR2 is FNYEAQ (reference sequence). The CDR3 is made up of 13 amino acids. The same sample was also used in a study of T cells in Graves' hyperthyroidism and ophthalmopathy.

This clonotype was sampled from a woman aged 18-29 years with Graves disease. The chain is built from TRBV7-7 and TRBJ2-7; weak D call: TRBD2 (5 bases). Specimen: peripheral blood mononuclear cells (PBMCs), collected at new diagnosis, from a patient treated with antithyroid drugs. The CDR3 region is CASSLARDYEQYF. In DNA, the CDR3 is TGTGCTAGCAGCTTAGCGAGGGACTACGAGCAGTACTTC.